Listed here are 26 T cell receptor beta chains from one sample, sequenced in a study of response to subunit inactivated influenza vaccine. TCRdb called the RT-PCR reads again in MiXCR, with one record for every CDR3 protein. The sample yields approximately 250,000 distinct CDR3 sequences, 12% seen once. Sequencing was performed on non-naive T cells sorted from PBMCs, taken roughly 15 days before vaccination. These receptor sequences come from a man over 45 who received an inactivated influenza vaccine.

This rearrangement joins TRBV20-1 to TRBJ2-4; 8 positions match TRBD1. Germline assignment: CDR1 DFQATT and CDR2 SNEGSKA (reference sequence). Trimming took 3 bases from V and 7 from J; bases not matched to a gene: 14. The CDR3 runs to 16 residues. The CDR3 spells CSASPRQGWGENIQYF. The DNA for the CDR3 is TGCAGTGCTAGCCCCCGACAGGGGTGGGGTGAGAACATTCAGTACTTC.

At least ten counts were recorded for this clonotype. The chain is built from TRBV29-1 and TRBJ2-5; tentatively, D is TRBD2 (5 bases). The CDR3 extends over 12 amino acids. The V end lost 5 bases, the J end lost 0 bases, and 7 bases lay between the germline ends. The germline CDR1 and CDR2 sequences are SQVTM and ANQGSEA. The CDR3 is CSVSGYQETQYF. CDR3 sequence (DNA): TGCAGCGTTTCGGGGTACCAAGAGACCCAGTACTTC.

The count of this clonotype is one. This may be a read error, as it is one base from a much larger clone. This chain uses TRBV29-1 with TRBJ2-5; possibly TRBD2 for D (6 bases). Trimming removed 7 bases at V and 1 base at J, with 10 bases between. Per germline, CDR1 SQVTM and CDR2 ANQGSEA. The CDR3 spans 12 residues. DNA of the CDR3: TGCAGCGAACTAGCCCCCCAAGAGACCCAGTACTTC. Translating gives CSELAPQETQYF.

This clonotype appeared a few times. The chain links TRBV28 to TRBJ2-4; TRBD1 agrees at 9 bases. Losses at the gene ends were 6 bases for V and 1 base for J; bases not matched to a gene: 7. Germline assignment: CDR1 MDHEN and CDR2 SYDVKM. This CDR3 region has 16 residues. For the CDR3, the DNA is TGTGCCAGCAGCCGCACAGGGGGCATTGCCAAAAACATTCAGTACTTC. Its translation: CASSRTGGIAKNIQYF.

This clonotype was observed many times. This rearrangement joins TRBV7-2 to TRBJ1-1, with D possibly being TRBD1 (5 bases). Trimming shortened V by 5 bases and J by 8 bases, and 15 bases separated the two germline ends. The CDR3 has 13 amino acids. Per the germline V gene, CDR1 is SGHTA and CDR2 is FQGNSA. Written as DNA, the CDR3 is TGTGCCAGCAGCCTACAGGTCCGGGGGGAAGCTTTCTTT. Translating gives CASSLQVRGEAFF.

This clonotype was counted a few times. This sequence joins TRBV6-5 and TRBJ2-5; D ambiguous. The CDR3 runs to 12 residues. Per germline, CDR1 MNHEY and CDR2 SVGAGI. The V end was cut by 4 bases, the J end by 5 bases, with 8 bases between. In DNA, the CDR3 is TGTGCCAGCAGTTTCTCTGGGGAGACCCAGTACTTC. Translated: CASSFSGETQYF.

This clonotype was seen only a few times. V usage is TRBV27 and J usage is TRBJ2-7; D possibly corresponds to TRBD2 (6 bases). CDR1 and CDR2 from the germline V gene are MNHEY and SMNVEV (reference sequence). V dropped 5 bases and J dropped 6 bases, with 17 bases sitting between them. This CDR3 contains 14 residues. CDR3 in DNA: TGTGCCAGCAGTCTAAACGTTGGGGGGTCCGAGCAGTACTTC. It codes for CASSLNVGGSEQYF.

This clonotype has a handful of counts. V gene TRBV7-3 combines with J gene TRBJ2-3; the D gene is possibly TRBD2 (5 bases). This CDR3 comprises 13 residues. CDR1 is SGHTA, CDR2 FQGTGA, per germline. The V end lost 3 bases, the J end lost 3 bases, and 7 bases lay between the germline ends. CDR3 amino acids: CASSFGITDTQYF. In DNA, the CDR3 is TGTGCCAGCAGCTTCGGGATTACAGATACGCAGTATTTT.

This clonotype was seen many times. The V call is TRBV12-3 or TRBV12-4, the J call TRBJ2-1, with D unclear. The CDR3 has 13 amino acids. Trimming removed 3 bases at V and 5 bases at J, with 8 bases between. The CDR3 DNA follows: TGTGCCAGCAGTTTGTCCGTACACAATGAGCAGTTCTTC. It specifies CASSLSVHNEQFF.

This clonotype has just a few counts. The CDR3 spells CASSSSFRRGRGTEAFF. The CDR3 DNA reads TGTGCCAGCAGCTCCTCTTTTCGAAGGGGGCGTGGGACTGAAGCTTTCTTT. The chain carries TRBV7-8 and TRBJ1-1; TRBD1 agrees at 7 bases. The CDR3 consists of 17 residues. Germline V gives CDR1 SGHVS, CDR2 FQNEAQ. The trim removed 4 bases at V and 5 bases at J, leaving 16 bases unmatched.

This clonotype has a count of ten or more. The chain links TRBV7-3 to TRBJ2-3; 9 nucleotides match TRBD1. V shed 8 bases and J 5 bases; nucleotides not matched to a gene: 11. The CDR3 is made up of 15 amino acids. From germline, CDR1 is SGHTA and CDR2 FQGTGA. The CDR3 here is CASAVGTGRGDTQYF. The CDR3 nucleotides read TGTGCCAGCGCGGTTGGGACAGGGCGAGGAGATACGCAGTATTTT.

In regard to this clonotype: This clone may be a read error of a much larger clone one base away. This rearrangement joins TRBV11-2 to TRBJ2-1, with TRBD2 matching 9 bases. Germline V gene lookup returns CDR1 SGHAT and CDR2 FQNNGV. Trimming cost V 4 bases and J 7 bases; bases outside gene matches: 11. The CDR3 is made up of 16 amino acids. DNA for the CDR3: TGTGCCAGCAGCTCACCTAGCGGGGCCAGGTGGAATGAGCAGTTCTTC. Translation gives CASSSPSGARWNEQFF.

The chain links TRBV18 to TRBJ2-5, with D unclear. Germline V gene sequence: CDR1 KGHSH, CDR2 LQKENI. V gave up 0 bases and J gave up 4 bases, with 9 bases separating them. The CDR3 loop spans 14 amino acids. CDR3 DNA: TGTGCCAGCTCACCACCAGGGATGGGAGAGACCCAGTACTTC. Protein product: CASSPPGMGETQYF.

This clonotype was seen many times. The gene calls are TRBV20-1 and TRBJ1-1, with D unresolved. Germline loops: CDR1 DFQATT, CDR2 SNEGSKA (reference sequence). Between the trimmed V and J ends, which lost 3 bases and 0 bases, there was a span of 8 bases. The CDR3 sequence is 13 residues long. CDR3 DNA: TGCAGTGCTAGTTGGTTTATGAACACTGAAGCTTTCTTT. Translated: CSASWFMNTEAFF.

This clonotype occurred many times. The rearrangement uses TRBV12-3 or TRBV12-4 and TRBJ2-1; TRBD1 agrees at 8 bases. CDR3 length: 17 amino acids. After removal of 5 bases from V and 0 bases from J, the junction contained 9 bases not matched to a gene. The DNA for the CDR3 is TGTGCCAGCAGTCCGTCCCGGGACAGGAGCTCCTACAATGAGCAGTTCTTC. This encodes CASSPSRDRSSYNEQFF.

The DNA for the CDR3 is TGTGCCATGGGCCTCGGGCACAAAGCTCTTGGCTACACCTTC. It is translated as CAMGLGHKALGYTF. The rearrangement joins TRBV28 to TRBJ1-2, with no clear D. Germline CDR1 is MDHEN and CDR2 is SYDVKM. The CDR3 is made up of 14 amino acids. V was cut by 10 bases and J by 7 bases, with 22 bases left in between.

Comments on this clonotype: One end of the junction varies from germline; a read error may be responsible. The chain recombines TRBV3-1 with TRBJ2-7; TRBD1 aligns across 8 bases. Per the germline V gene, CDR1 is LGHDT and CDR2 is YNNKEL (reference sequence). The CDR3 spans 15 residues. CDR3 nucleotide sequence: TGTGCCACCAGCCGCCGGACAGGGAGAGTCTACGAGCAGTACTTC. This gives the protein CATSRRTGRVYEQYF.

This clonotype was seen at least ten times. The CDR3 nucleotides read TGTGCCAGCAGTTCTCCGGGACAGGGGTCAAACATTCAGTACTTC. Translation gives CASSSPGQGSNIQYF. The chain combines TRBV28 with TRBJ2-4, with TRBD1 matching over 10 bases. Germline lookup yields CDR1 MDHEN and CDR2 SYDVKM. V was pared by 4 bases and J by 6 bases, with 6 bases of the junction left unmatched. This CDR3 contains 15 residues.

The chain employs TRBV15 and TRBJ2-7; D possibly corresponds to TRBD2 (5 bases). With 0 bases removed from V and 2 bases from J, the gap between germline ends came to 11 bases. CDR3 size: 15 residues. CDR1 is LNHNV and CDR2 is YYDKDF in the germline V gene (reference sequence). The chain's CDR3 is CATSRDRGSAYEQYF. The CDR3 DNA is TGTGCCACCAGCAGAGATCGAGGGTCCGCCTACGAGCAGTACTTC.

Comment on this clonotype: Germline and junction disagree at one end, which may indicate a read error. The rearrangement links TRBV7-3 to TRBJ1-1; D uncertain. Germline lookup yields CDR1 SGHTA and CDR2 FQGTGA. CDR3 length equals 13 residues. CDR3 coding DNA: TGTGTCAGCAGCTTGGGGTATAACACTGAAGCTTTCTTT. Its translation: CVSSLGYNTEAFF.

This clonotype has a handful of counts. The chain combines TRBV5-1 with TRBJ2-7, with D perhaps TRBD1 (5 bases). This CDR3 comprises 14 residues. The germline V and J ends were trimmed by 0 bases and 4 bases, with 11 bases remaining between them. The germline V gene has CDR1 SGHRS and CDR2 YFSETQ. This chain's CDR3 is CASSLDPQGYEQYF. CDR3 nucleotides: TGCGCCAGCAGCTTGGACCCTCAGGGTTACGAGCAGTACTTC.

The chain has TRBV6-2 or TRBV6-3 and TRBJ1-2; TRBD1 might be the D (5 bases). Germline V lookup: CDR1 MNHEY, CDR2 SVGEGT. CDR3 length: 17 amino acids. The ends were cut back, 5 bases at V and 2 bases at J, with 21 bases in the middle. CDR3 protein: CASSDGTVYIRNYGYTF. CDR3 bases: TGTGCCAGCAGTGATGGGACCGTTTATATCCGAAACTATGGCTACACCTTC.

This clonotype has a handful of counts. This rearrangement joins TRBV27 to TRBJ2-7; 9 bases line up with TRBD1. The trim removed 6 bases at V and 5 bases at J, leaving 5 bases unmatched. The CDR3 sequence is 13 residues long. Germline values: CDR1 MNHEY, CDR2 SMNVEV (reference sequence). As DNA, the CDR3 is TGTGCCAGCAGCAGACAGGGGGTGAACGAGCAGTACTTC. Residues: CASSRQGVNEQYF.

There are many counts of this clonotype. The CDR3 DNA sequence: TGTGCCAGCAGTTTGGCAGAAGAGACCCAGTACTTC. Its protein is CASSLAEETQYF. The chain employs TRBV12-3 or TRBV12-4 and TRBJ2-5; D unresolved. Deletions cut 3 bases from V and 3 bases from J, with 5 bases between. This CDR3 spans 12 amino acids.

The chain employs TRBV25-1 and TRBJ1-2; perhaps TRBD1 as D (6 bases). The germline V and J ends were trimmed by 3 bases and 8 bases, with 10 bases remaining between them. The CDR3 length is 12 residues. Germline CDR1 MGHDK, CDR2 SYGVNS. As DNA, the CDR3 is TGTGCCAGCAGTGATTTGGGGGCCGGCTACACCTTC. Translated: CASSDLGAGYTF.

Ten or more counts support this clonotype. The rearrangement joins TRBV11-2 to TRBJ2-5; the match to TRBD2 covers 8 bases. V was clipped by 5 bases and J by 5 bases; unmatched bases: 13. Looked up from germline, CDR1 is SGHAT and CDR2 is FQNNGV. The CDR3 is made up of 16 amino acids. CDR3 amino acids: CASSPPTGRAHETQYF. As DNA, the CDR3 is TGTGCCAGCAGCCCCCCCACCGGGAGGGCTCACGAGACCCAGTACTTC.